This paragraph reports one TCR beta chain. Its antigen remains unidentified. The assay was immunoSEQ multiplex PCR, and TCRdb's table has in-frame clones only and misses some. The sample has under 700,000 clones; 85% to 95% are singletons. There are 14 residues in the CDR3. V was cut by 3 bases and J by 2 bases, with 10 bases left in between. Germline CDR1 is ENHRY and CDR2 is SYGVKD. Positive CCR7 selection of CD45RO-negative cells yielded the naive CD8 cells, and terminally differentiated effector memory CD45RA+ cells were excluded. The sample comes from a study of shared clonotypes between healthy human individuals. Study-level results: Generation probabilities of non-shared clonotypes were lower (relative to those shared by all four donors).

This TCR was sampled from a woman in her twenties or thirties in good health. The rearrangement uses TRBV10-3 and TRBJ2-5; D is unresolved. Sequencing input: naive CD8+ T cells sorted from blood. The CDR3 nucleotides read TGTGCCATCAGTGATTTAACGGAACAAGAGACCCAGTACTTC. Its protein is CAISDLTEQETQYF.